The clone carrying this T cell receptor (beta chain) was picked up many times. Sample time point: pre-sensitization, week 0. Treatment noted: therapeutic diphenylcyclopropenone sensitization with weekly scalp DPC. The sample originates from a study of human T cells and chemical hapten exposure. Turning to the study itself: Across the whole study, which lasted around 24 weeks, patients were given diphenylcyclopropenone on the scalp once a week. Read at 6 days, the patch tests placed 0.01% DPC on the upper back.

Between the trimmed V and J ends, which lost 0 bases and 11 bases, there was a span of 11 bases. CDR3 length equals 13 residues. Germline V lookup: CDR1 SGHRS, CDR2 YFSETQ. Original methodology: Individual samples carried between roughly 23,224 and 750,000 TCRs, with 85,000 to 100,000 as the median. MiXCR was run by TCRdb on the RACE reads, yielding one entry per CDR3 protein. The V and J calls here are based on TCRdb, not the publication. The repertoire holds around 250,000 distinct CDR3 sequences, with approximately 8.6% as singletons. This specimen consisted of whole blood, obtained in connection with sensitization to the hapten diphenylcyclopropenone (DPC). This clonotype was sampled from a woman between 40 and 50 years old with alopecia areata. Some clones in this sample may be carry-over from other donors' samples. V and J are TRBV5-1 and TRBJ1-4; D is undetermined. The CDR3 DNA reads as TGCGCCAGCAGCTTGGAGGGAGGAACGAAACTGTTTTTT. It specifies CASSLEGGTKLFF.